These 9 T cell receptor beta chains originate from one sample sequenced in a study of T cells after yellow fever vaccination (dated by TCRdb to 2018 to 2020). Preparation of the library involved 5' RACE. TCRdb names Illumina HiSeq 2500 as the instrument used. In TCRdb, the public reads were trimmed at Q25 with fastp and aligned with MiXCR, with productive beta chains retained. Entries that share a CDR3 protein sequence are merged under the most common genes and DNA. This sample lists roughly 16,000 distinct CDR3 sequences; just over 4% were detected once. The ten largest clones add up to 0.4% to 0.45% of the sample. What this sample's treatment or condition label stands for: live attenuated yellow fever vaccine strain. The source was PBMCs, either bulk or a sorted T-cell subset (CD4+, CD8+, memory, or dextramer-sorted; not recorded which), collected 15 days after the yellow fever booster vaccination. The receptors were sampled from a man between 25 and 39 years old who received the YFV17D yellow fever vaccine.

This clonotype was seen repeatedly, ten times or more. The chain combines TRBV6-5 with TRBJ2-7; 7 bases fit TRBD2. After removal of 4 bases from V and 5 bases from J, the junction contained 5 bases not matched to a gene. The CDR3 runs 13 residues. Germline V CDR1 and CDR2: MNHEY, SVGAGI. CDR3 amino acids: CASSSRAGNEQYF. CDR3 coding DNA: TGTGCCAGCAGTTCAAGAGCGGGAAACGAGCAGTACTTC.

This clonotype occurred many times. J is TRBJ2-2 and V is TRBV6-5; TRBD1 is a possible D gene (6 bases). Trimming pared 6 bases from V and 9 bases from J, leaving 23 bases between. The CDR3 is made up of 16 amino acids. Germline V CDR1 and CDR2: MNHEY, SVGAGI. DNA for the CDR3: TGTGCCAGCAGCCCCACAGGGTCACTCGGGGCTAGGGAGCTGTTTTTT. Encoded protein: CASSPTGSLGARELFF.

The chain employs TRBV19 and TRBJ2-1; tentative D call: TRBD1 (5 bases). This CDR3 is 15 amino acids long. Trimming took 2 bases from V and 4 from J, leaving 12 bases between them. CDR1 is LNHDA, CDR2 SQIVND, per germline (reference sequence). CDR3 in DNA: TGTGCCAGTAGTATAAGGGCGACAGCATACAATGAGCAGTTCTTC. Its protein is CASSIRATAYNEQFF. Filled out from reference TRBV19 and TRBJ2-1, the complete variable domain reads DGGITQSPKYLFRKEGQNVTLSCEQNLNHDAMYWYRQDPGQGLRLIYYSQIVNDFQKGDIAEGYSVSREKKESFPLTVTSAQKNPTAFYLCASSIRATAYNEQFFGPGTRLTVL.

This clonotype has ten or more counts. The chain links TRBV4-2 to TRBJ2-7; 8 positions match TRBD2. Germline CDR1 LGHNA, CDR2 YNFKEQ. The CDR3 consists of 17 residues. V lost 0 bases and J lost 0; bases outside the gene matches: 7. The CDR3 sequence: CASSQDGKSGSSYEQYF. The CDR3 region has the DNA TGTGCCAGCAGCCAAGATGGGAAGAGCGGGAGCTCCTACGAGCAGTACTTC.

This clonotype was seen ten or more times. The rearrangement uses TRBV14 and TRBJ2-7; the match to TRBD1 covers 9 bases. Germline values: CDR1 SGHDN, CDR2 FVKESK. CDR3 size: 15 residues. J gave up 6 bases and V 1 base, and 7 bases lay outside the gene matches. The CDR3 sequence: CASSQGPGTGFEQYF. DNA for the CDR3: TGTGCCAGCAGCCAAGGGCCTGGGACAGGGTTCGAGCAGTACTTC.

This clonotype has at least ten counts. The V gene is TRBV9, the J gene TRBJ1-1; D unresolved. The CDR3 is made up of 15 amino acids. V dropped 7 bases and J dropped 1 base, with 17 bases sitting between them. Germline V gene data show CDR1 as SGDLS and CDR2 as YYNGEE. Written as DNA, the CDR3 is TGTGCCAGCTCCCACCTCCTGGACGAGAACACTGAAGCTTTCTTT. Protein sequence: CASSHLLDENTEAFF.

This clonotype was recorded many times. The CDR3 nucleotides read TGCGCCAGCAGCCTTCTAGCGGGAGGGGGGAATGAGCAGTTCTTC. It is translated as CASSLLAGGGNEQFF. The chain uses TRBV5-1 and TRBJ2-1; TRBD2 agrees at 12 bases. CDR3 length: 15 residues. V shed 4 bases, J shed 7 bases, and the junction held 6 bases outside the gene matches. CDR1 and CDR2 from the germline V gene are SGHRS and YFSETQ.

This clonotype occurred many times. The rearrangement uses TRBV29-1 and TRBJ2-4, with TRBD1 as a possible D gene (6 bases). CDR3 length: 15 residues. Trimming cost V 6 bases and J 7 bases, with 22 bases left between them. Germline CDR1 and CDR2: SQVTM and ANQGSEA. CDR3 bases: TGCAGCGTAATATCAGGGGAACACGCGATCAACATTCAGTACTTC. This codes for CSVISGEHAINIQYF.

The table lists this clonotype with many counts. The chain joins TRBV11-3 to TRBJ2-1; 9 bases are a match to TRBD2. The CDR3 is 15 amino acids. In germline, CDR1 is SGHNT, CDR2 YENEEA. J gave up 5 bases and V 5 bases, and 7 bases lay outside the gene matches. CDR3 DNA: TGTGCCAGCAGCCAGGGACTAGCCCCGAACAATGAGCAGTTCTTC. Translating gives CASSQGLAPNNEQFF.